The clone carrying this T cell receptor (beta chain) was seen a few times. Its specificity is not known. Trimming cost V 6 bases and J 6 bases; bases outside gene matches: 9. There are 16 residues in the CDR3. The germline V gene has CDR1 KGHSH and CDR2 LQKENI. The authors reverse transcribed all of the isolated RNA, so sequencing captured expressed TCRB transcripts. Generated by immunoSEQ multiplex PCR, the TCRdb table keeps only in-frame clones and is missing some. This table has some 140,000 clones, approximately 9.2% appearing once. The record originates from a study of beta chain features in type 1 diabetes. General study results and limits: In every one of the four CD4+ subsets, TCRB CDR3s were moderately but significantly shorter in Type 1 diabetes patients. It was not settled here whether HLA type affects TCRB rearrangement. cDNA-based reads could over-represent cells with high TCR expression.

The chain has TRBV18 and TRBJ2-1; 12 bases map to TRBD1. The specimen sequenced was central memory CD4+ T cells from blood. The TCR was taken from a man in his late teens or twenties in good health. CDR3 in amino acids: CASSPSRDRGPNEQFF. The CDR3 nucleotides are TGTGCCAGCTCTCCTAGCCGGGACAGGGGGCCCAATGAGCAGTTCTTC.